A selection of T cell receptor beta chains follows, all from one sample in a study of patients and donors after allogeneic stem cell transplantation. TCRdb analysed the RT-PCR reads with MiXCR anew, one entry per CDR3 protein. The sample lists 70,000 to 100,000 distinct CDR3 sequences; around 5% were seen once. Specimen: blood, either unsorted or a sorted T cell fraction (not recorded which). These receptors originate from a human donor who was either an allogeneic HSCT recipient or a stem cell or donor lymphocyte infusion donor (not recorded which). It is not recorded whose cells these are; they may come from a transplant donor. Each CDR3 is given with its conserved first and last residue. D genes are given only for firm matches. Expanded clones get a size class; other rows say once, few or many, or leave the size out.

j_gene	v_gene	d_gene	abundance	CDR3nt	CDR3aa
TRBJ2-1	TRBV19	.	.	TGTGCCAGTAGTATAAGGGTCAATGAGCAGTTCTTC	CASSIRVNEQFF
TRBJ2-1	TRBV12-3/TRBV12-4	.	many	TGTGCCAGCAGTTCCCGCCCCTCAGGGGAGCAGTTCTTC	CASSSRPSGEQFF
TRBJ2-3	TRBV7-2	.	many	TGTGCCAGCACCTACGCGGTGGGTGCCGAGGATACGCAGTATTTT	CASTYAVGAEDTQYF
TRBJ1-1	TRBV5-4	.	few	TGTGCCAGCAGCCCAGCCGGATCGATGAACACTGAAGCTTTCTTT	CASSPAGSMNTEAFF
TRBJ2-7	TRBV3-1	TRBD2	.	TGTGCCAGCAGCCCTAAAAGGACTAGCTTAACCTACGAGCAGTACTTC	CASSPKRTSLTYEQYF
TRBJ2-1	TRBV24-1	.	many	TGTGCCACCAGTGACGACAGTAAAAAGTTCTTC	CATSDDSKKFF
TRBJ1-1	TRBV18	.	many	TGTGCCAGCTCACAATCCGGGCCGAACACTGAAGCTTTCTTT	CASSQSGPNTEAFF
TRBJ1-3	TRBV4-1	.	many	TGCGCCAGCAGCCAGGTACCCCAGGGAAGAAACACCATATATTTT	CASSQVPQGRNTIYF
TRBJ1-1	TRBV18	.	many	TGTGCCAGCTCACAGGGGCGAGGGACTGAAGCTTTCTTT	CASSQGRGTEAFF
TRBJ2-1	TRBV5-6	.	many	TGTGCCAGCAGCTTCGACAGGTTAGATGAGCAGTTCTTC	CASSFDRLDEQFF
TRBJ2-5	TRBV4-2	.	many	TGTGCCAGCAGCCAAAAATTTAGCGATTACTTCCAAGAGACCCAGTACTTC	CASSQKFSDYFQETQYF
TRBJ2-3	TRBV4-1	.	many	TGCGCCAGCAGCGAATCAGATACGCAGTATTTT	CASSESDTQYF
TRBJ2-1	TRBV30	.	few	TGTGCCTGGAGTGTAGGGCCGGGGTCCTACAATGAGCAGTTCTTC	CAWSVGPGSYNEQFF
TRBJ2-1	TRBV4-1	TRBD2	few	TGCGCCAGCAGCCAAGACTGGGCAGCGGGGATCCCGAAGGAGCAGTTCTTC	CASSQDWAAGIPKEQFF
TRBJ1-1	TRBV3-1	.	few	TGTGCCAGCAGCCAAGGGGGGACGAACACTGAAGCTTTCTTT	CASSQGGTNTEAFF
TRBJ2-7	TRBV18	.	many	TGTGCCAGCTCACCATGGGGGGGGACAGTTTCCTACGAGCAGTACTTC	CASSPWGGTVSYEQYF
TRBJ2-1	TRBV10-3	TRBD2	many	TGTGCCATCAGTGATCCCTCTGCTAGCGGGAGTCTCAATGAGCAGTTCTTC	CAISDPSASGSLNEQFF
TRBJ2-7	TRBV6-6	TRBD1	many	TGTGCCAGTAAGGGGGCTACCTACGAGCAGTACTTC	CASKGATYEQYF
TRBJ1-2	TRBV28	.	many	TGTGCCAGCAGTTTATCTCCCCCAGAGGGCTACACCTTC	CASSLSPPEGYTF
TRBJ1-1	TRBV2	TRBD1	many	TGTGCCAGCAGCGACAGGGGGTATTGGACTGAAGCTTTCTTT	CASSDRGYWTEAFF
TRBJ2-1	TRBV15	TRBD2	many	TGTGCCACCAGCAGAGACAGTAGCGGGAGGGCGTACAATGAGCAGTTCTTC	CATSRDSSGRAYNEQFF
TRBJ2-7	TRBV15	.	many	TGTGCCACCAGCAGGATGGGGGTGTACGAGCAGTACTTC	CATSRMGVYEQYF
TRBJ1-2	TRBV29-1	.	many	TGCAGCACAGGGACCGCTAACTATGGCTACACCTTC	CSTGTANYGYTF
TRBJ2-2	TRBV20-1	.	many	TGCAGTGCTAGAGGGGGGAACGGGATAAACACCGGGGAGCTGTTTTTT	CSARGGNGINTGELFF
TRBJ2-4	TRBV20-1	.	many	TGCAGTGCCGGGACACCGAAAAACATTCAGTACTTC	CSAGTPKNIQYF
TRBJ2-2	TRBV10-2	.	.	TGCGCCAGCCGCCCCGCGTGGGCCAACACCGGGGAGCTGTTTTTT	CASRPAWANTGELFF
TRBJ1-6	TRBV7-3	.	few	TGTGCCAGCAGGCGGGGCCCCGATTCACCCCTCCACTTT	CASRRGPDSPLHF
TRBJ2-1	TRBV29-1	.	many	TGCAGCGTTTCCCTGGGGACAAATGAGCAGTTCTTC	CSVSLGTNEQFF
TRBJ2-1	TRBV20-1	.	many	TGCAGTGCCTGGAGGGCGGGGAATGAGCAGTTCTTC	CSAWRAGNEQFF
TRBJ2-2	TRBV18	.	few	TGTGCCAGCTCACCAACAGGGAACGGGGAGCTGTTTTTT	CASSPTGNGELFF
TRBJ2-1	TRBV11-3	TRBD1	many	TGTGCCAGCGGCGGGACAGGGGGCTCCTACAATGAGCAGTTCTTC	CASGGTGGSYNEQFF
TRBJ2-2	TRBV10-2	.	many	TGCGCCAGCCGCCTTAGCGCCGGGGAGCTGTTTTTT	CASRLSAGELFF
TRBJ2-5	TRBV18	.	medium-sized	TGTGCCAGCTCACCAAAGGGGGGCGGAGAGACCCAGTACTTC	CASSPKGGGETQYF
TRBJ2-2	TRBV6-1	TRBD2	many	TGTGCCAGCAATCCCGGGAGGGACACCGGGGAGCTGTTTTTT	CASNPGRDTGELFF
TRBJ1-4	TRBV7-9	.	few	TGTGCCAGCAGCCCCAGCGGCGGCAGGGTGACTGAAAAACTGTTTTTT	CASSPSGGRVTEKLFF
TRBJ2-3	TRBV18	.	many	TGTGCCAGCTCACCCATACTAGCAGATACGCAGTATTTT	CASSPILADTQYF
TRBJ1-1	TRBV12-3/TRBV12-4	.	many	TGTGCCAGCAGTCCTCTCAGGGCGCTGGGTATCACTGAAGCTTTCTTT	CASSPLRALGITEAFF
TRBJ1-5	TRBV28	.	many	TGTGCCAGCAGTTTATACCGTCAGCCCCAGCATTTT	CASSLYRQPQHF
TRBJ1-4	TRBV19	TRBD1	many	TGTGCCAGTAGTGCAGCCGGGACAGGGAATGAAAAACTGTTTTTT	CASSAAGTGNEKLFF
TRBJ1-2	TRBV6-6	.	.	TGTGCCAGCAGCCCAGCCGGGAGGGATGGCTACACCTTC	CASSPAGRDGYTF
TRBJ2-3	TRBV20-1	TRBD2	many	TGCAGTGCCAAAGGGGTGGGTAGCGGGAGAACCACAGATACGCAGTATTTT	CSAKGVGSGRTTDTQYF
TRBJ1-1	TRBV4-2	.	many	TGTGCCAGCAGTCGCCCGGAGAGCACTGAAGCTTTCTTT	CASSRPESTEAFF
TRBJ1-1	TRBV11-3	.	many	TGTGCCAGCAGCCCGTACCGGGACGGGCGGGGAGCTTTCTTT	CASSPYRDGRGAFF
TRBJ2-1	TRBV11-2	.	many	TGTGCCAGCAGCTTAGATCTGGGGGGAGCGGGTAATGAGCAGTTCTTC	CASSLDLGGAGNEQFF
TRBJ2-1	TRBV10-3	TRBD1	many	TGTGCCATCAGCAAAGGGACAGGGGGCAATGAGCAGTTCTTC	CAISKGTGGNEQFF